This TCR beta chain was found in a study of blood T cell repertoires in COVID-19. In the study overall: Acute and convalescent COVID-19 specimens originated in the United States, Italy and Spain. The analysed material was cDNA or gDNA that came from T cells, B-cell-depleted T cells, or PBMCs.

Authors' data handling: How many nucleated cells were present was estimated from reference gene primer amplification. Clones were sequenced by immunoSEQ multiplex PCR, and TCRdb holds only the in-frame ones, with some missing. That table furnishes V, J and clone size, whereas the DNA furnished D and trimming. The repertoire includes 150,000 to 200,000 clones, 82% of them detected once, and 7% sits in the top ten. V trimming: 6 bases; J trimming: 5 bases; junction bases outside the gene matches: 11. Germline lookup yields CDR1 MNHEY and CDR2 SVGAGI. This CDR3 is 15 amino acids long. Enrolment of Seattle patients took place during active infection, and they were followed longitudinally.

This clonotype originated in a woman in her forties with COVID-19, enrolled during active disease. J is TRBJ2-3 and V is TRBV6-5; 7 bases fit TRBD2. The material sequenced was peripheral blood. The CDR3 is CASSPRGSSGDTQYF. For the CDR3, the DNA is TGTGCCAGCAGCCCGCGGGGGTCTAGCGGAGATACGCAGTATTTT.